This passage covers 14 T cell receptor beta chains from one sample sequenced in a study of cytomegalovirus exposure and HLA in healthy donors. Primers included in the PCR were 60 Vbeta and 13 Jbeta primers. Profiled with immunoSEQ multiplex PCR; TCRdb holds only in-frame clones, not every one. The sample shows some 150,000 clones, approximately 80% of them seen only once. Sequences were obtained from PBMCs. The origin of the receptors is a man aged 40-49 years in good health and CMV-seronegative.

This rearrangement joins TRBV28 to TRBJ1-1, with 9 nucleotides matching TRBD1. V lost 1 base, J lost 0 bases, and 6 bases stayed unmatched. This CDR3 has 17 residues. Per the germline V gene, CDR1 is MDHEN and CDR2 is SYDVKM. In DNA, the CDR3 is TGTGCCAGCAGTTTATACGGGACAGGGATTTTGAACACTGAAGCTTTCTTT. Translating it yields CASSLYGTGILNTEAFF.

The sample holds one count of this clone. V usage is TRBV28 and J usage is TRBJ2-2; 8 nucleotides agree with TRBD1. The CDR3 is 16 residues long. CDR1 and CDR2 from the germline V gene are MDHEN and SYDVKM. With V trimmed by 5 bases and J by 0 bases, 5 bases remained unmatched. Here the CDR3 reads CASSPWTGSNTGELFF. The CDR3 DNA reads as TGTGCCAGCAGTCCTTGGACAGGGTCGAACACCGGGGAGCTGTTTTTT.

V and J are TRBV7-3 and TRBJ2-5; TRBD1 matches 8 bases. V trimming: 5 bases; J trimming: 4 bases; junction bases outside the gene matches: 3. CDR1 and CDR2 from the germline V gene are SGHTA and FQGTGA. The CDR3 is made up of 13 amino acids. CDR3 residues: CASSPGQGETQYF. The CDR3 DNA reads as TGTGCCAGCAGCCCCGGACAGGGAGAGACCCAGTACTTC.

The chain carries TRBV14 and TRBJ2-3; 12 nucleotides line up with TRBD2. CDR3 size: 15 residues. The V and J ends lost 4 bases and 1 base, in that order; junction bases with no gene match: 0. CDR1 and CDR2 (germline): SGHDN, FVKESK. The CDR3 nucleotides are TGTGCCAGCAGCCGGACTAGCGGGGGCACAGATACGCAGTATTTT. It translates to CASSRTSGGTDTQYF.

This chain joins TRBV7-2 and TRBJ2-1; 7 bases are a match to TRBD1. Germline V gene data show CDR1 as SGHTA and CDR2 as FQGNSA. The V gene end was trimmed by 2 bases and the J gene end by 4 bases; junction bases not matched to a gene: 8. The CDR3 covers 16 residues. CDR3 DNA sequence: TGTGCCAGCAGCTTATACCCCCGGGACAGTTACAATGAGCAGTTCTTC. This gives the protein CASSLYPRDSYNEQFF.

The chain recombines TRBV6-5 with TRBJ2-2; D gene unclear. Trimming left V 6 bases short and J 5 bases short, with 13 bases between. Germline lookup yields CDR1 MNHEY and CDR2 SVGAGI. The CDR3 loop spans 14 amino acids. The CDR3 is CASRPPAATGELFF. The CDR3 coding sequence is TGTGCCAGCAGACCCCCCGCGGCGACCGGGGAGCTGTTTTTT.

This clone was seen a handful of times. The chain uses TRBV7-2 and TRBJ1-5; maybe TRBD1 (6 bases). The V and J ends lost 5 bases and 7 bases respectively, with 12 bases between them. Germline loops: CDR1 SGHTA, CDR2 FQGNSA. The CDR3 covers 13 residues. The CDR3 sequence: CASSKAGEQPQHF. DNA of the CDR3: TGTGCCAGCAGCAAAGCAGGGGAACAGCCCCAGCATTTT.

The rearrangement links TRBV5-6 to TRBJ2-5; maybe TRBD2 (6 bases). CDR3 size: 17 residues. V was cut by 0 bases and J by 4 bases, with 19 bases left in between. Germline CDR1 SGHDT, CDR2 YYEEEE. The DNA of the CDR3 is TGTGCCAGCAGCTTGGGGGTCGGTCAGACTAGGAGAGAGACCCAGTACTTC. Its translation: CASSLGVGQTRRETQYF. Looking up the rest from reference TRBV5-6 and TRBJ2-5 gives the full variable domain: DAGVTQSPTHLIKTRGQQVTLRCSPKSGHDTVSWYQQALGQGPQFIFQYYEEEERQRGNFPDRFSGHQFPNYSSELNVNALLLGDSALYLCASSLGVGQTRRETQYFGPGTRLLVL.

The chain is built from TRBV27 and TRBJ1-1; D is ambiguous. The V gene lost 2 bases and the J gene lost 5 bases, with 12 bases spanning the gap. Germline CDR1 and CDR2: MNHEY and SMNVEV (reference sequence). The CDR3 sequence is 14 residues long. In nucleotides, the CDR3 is TGTGCCAGCAGTTTAGGAGGGTCCGGGACTGAAGCTTTCTTT. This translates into CASSLGGSGTEAFF.

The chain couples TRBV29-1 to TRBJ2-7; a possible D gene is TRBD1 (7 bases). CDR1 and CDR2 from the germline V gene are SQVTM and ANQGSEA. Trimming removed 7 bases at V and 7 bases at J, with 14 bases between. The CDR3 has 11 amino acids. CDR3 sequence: CSGAQGGEQYF. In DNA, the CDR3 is TGCAGCGGGGCGCAGGGGGGTGAGCAGTACTTC.

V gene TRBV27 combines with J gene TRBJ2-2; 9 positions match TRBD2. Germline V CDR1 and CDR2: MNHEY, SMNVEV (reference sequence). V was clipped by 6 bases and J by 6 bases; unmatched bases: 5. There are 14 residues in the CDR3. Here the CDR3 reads CASRPTSGPGELFF. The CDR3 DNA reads TGTGCCAGCAGGCCGACTAGCGGCCCCGGGGAGCTGTTTTTT.

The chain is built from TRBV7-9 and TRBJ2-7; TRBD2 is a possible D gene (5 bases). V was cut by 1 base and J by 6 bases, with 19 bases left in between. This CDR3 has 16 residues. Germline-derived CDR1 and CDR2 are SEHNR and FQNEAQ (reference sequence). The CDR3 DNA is TGTGCCAGCAGCTTAGTGCGGCAGGCGAGCGCGGGCGAGCAGTACTTC. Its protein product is CASSLVRQASAGEQYF.

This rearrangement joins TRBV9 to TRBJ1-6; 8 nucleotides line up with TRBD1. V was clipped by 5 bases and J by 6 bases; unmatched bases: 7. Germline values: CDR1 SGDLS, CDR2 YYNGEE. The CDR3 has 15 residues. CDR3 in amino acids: CASSVDRGSNSPLHF. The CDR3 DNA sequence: TGTGCCAGCAGTGTTGACAGGGGAAGTAATTCACCCCTCCACTTT.

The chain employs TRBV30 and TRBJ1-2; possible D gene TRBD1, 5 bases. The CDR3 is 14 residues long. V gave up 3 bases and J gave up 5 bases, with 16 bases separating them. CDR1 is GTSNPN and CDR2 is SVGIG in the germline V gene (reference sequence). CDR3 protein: CAWRVAGVGYGYTF. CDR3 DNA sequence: TGTGCCTGGAGGGTCGCGGGGGTCGGATATGGCTACACCTTC.